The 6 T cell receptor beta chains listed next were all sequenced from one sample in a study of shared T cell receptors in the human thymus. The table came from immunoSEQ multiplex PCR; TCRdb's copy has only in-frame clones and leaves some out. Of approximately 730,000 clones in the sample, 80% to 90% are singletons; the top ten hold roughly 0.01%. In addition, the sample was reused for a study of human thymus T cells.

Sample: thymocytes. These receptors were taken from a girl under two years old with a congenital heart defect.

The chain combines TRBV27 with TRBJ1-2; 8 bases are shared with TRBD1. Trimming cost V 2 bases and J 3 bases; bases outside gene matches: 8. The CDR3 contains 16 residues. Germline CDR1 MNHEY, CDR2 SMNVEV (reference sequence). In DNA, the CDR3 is TGTGCCAGCAGTTTAGGGGACAGGCGAGGACACTATGGCTACACCTTC. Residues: CASSLGDRRGHYGYTF.

The DNA of the CDR3 is TGTGCCAGTATTCCCGGGAGGGAACATAACTATGGCTACACCTTC. This codes for CASIPGREHNYGYTF. The chain couples TRBV19 to TRBJ1-2; the D is unclear. The germline gives CDR1 LNHDA, CDR2 SQIVND (reference sequence). There are 15 residues in the CDR3. V was cut by 7 bases and J by 1 base, with 16 bases left in between.

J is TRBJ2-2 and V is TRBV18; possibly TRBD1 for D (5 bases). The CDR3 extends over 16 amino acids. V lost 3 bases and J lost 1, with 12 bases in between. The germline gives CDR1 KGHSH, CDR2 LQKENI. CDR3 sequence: CASSPGATGNTGELFF. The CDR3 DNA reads TGTGCCAGCTCACCGGGCGCAACAGGGAACACCGGGGAGCTGTTTTTT.

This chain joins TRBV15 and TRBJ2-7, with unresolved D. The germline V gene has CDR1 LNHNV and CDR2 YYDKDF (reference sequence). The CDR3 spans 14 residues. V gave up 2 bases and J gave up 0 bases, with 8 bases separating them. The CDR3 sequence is CATSRLPSSYEQYF. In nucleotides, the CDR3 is TGTGCCACCAGCAGACTACCGAGCTCCTACGAGCAGTACTTC.

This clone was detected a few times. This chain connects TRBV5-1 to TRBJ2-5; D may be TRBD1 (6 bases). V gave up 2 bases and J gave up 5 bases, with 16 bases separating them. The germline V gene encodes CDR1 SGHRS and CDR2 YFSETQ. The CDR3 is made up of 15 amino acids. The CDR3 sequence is CASSFYRRGTETQYF. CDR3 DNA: TGCGCCAGCAGCTTTTATCGCAGGGGCACCGAGACCCAGTACTTC.

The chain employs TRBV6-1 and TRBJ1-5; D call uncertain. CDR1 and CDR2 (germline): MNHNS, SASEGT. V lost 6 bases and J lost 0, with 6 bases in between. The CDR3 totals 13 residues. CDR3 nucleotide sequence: TGTGCCAGCAGGGAGCTTAGCAATCAGCCCCAGCATTTT. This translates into CASRELSNQPQHF.